This TCR beta chain was sequenced in a study of control samples from healthy donors and cancer patients. The germline V gene encodes CDR1 ENHRY and CDR2 SYGVKD. V was clipped by 8 bases and J by 7 bases, with 14 bases between them. The CDR3 has 12 residues. Sequencing used immunoSEQ multiplex PCR; TCRdb keeps in-frame clones, though not all of them. The sample has around 79,000 clones, 90% to 95% seen once. Sequencing input: PBMCs. This chain uses TRBV10-3 with TRBJ1-1; D remains unclear. This TCR derives from a middle-aged woman with lung cancer. CDR3 sequence (DNA): TGTGCCATCTCCTCTGAGGTCGTTGAAGCTTTCTTT. This encodes CAISSEVVEAFF.